The next 13 T cell receptor beta chains were all read from a single sample in a study of T cells in Graves' hyperthyroidism and ophthalmopathy. What was amplified from RNA transcripts were TCR beta CDR3 regions. HTBI primers were the set used in a first-round RT-PCR of the TCR CDR3. TCRdb used MiXCR to reprocess the multiplex PCR reads, holding one entry per CDR3 protein. The data contain hundreds of thousands of distinct CDR3 sequences, approximately 40% of them singletons. The sample was blood. The receptor set was obtained from a man between 18 and 35 years old with Graves' hyperthyroidism.

This clonotype was observed at least ten times. This chain joins TRBV6-5 and TRBJ2-5; D is uncertain. V was cut by 5 bases and J by 4 bases, with 14 bases left in between. The CDR3 loop spans 14 amino acids. Per the germline V gene, CDR1 is MNHEY and CDR2 is SVGAGI. The CDR3 here is CASSSTNPRETQYF. The CDR3 nucleotides are TGTGCCAGCAGTAGCACAAATCCAAGAGAGACCCAGTACTTC.

V and J are TRBV7-3 and TRBJ2-5; D perhaps matches TRBD1 (5 bases). V lost 0 bases and J 4 bases, leaving 15 bases between the germline ends. Germline V gene lookup returns CDR1 SGHTA and CDR2 FQGTGA. The CDR3 has 16 amino acids. Written as DNA, the CDR3 is TGTGCCAGCAGCTTAACGCCCTCTAGGGGTGTAGAGACCCAGTACTTC. Translated: CASSLTPSRGVETQYF.

The rearrangement joins TRBV10-3 to TRBJ1-4; TRBD1 aligns across 8 bases. This CDR3 region has 13 residues. J lost 12 bases, V lost 11 bases, and 14 bases had no gene match. CDR1 ENHRY and CDR2 SYGVKD come from the germline V gene. CDR3 region: CALRKDREGELFF. CDR3 nucleotide sequence: TGTGCCTTACGAAAGGACAGGGAAGGAGAACTGTTTTTT.

This clonotype was seen ten or more times. This chain connects TRBV25-1 to TRBJ2-7; D is unclear. Germline assignment: CDR1 MGHDK and CDR2 SYGVNS. Trimming shortened V by 3 bases and J by 4 bases, and 7 bases separated the two germline ends. The CDR3 extends over 12 amino acids. The CDR3 loop is CASSDSSYEQYF. For the CDR3, the DNA is TGTGCCAGCAGTGACAGCAGTTACGAGCAGTACTTC.

The sample holds many counts of this clonotype. The chain recombines TRBV2 with TRBJ1-4; possibly TRBD1 for D (6 bases). V shed 5 bases and J shed 5 bases, with 12 bases lying between them. Germline-derived CDR1 and CDR2 are SNHLY and FYNNEI. CDR3 length: 14 residues. For the CDR3, the DNA is TGTGCCAGCAGTTCGACAGGACCCAATGAAAAACTGTTTTTT. Residues: CASSSTGPNEKLFF.

Ten or more counts support this clonotype. V gene TRBV12-3 or TRBV12-4 combines with J gene TRBJ1-2; the D gene is possibly TRBD1 (5 bases). The CDR3 length is 13 residues. V was clipped by 5 bases and J by 0 bases, with 7 bases between them. This chain's CDR3 is CASSRGSNYGYTF. CDR3 in DNA: TGTGCCAGCAGTCGGGGCTCTAACTATGGCTACACCTTC.

The rearrangement links TRBV20-1 to TRBJ1-1; D call uncertain. Germline lookup yields CDR1 DFQATT and CDR2 SNEGSKA (reference sequence). Between the trimmed V and J ends, which lost 3 bases and 6 bases, there was a span of 5 bases. The CDR3 covers 10 residues. The CDR3: CSASNPEAFF. Written as DNA, the CDR3 is TGCAGTGCTAGTAACCCTGAAGCTTTCTTT.

This clonotype was detected only once. This chain joins TRBV11-2 and TRBJ2-7; possible D gene TRBD1, 6 bases. Germline V CDR1 and CDR2: SGHAT, FQNNGV. The CDR3 loop spans 15 amino acids. The V end was cut by 5 bases, the J end by 2 bases, with 16 bases between. The CDR3 nucleotides read TGTGCCAGCAGCACGCCGGGCAGGGGAGCCTACGAGCAGTACTTC. This sequence encodes CASSTPGRGAYEQYF.

A single count supports this clonotype. An end of the junction differs from the germline gene, which may be a read error. V usage is TRBV25-1 and J usage is TRBJ1-1; the D gene is possibly TRBD1 (5 bases). This CDR3 is built from 15 residues. Per germline, CDR1 MGHDK and CDR2 SYGVNS. The DNA for the CDR3 is TGCGCCAGCAGCCAAGATCAGGGAATGAACACTGAAGCTTTCTTT. This gives the protein CASSQDQGMNTEAFF.

Worth noting for this clonotype: A read error may account for a junction end that differs from germline. This chain uses TRBV10-2 with TRBJ1-2; 7 positions match TRBD1. The germline CDR1 and CDR2 sequences are WSHSY and SAAADI. There are 16 residues in the CDR3. The DNA of the CDR3 is TGTGCCAGCAGTTCCCCCGGGACAGTTTATCACTATGGCTACACCTTC. Amino acid sequence: CASSSPGTVYHYGYTF.

The chain carries TRBV7-9 and TRBJ2-7, with 10 bases identical to TRBD2. CDR1 is SEHNR, CDR2 FQNEAQ, per germline (reference sequence). CDR3 length: 17 amino acids. The V segment lost 0 bases and the J segment 2 bases; nucleotides outside the gene matches: 7. CDR3 residues: CASSLATSGYSTYEQYF. CDR3 bases: TGTGCCAGCAGCTTAGCGACTAGCGGGTACTCAACCTACGAGCAGTACTTC.

This clonotype was counted between two and nine times. J is TRBJ2-2 and V is TRBV5-6; 12 bases agree with TRBD2. CDR1 is SGHDT and CDR2 is YYEEEE in the germline V gene. The CDR3 loop spans 16 amino acids. The V segment lost 4 bases and the J segment 6 bases; nucleotides outside the gene matches: 7. The CDR3 protein is CASSPASGRAPGELFF. DNA of the CDR3: TGTGCCAGCAGCCCGGCTAGCGGGAGGGCCCCCGGGGAGCTGTTTTTT.

Many counts were recorded for this clonotype. V and J are TRBV12-3 or TRBV12-4 and TRBJ1-6, with TRBD1 matching 9 bases. This CDR3 is built from 13 residues. Unmatched junction bases numbered 0, after V lost 6 bases and J lost 6 bases. The CDR3: CASRGQGNSPLHF. The CDR3 DNA is TGTGCCAGCAGGGGACAGGGTAATTCACCCCTCCACTTT.